The clone carrying this T cell receptor beta chain turned up a few times. This specimen belongs to a study of radiation and T cells in renal cell carcinoma. Study-wide background: Nephrectomy followed 15 Gy stereotactic body radiation by 4 weeks.

This CDR3 spans 14 amino acids. CDR1 MGHDK and CDR2 SYGVNS come from the germline V gene. V lost 1 base and J lost 6, with 9 bases in between. Clones were sequenced by immunoSEQ multiplex PCR, and TCRdb holds only the in-frame ones, with some missing. Among approximately 110,000 clones listed, 80% to 85% were seen once. Specified time point: baseline pretreatment blood. Treatment described: 15 Gy SBRT to primary tumor, nephrectomy 4 weeks later. The patient's renal cell carcinoma had clear cell pathology. The specimen comprised blood, sampled from a patient whose treatment included radiotherapy and nephrectomy. This sequence was found in a woman in her fifties or sixties with renal cell carcinoma. This sequence joins TRBV25-1 and TRBJ1-4; no firm D call. CDR3 loop: CASSELRADEKLFF. The CDR3, as DNA: TGTGCCAGCAGTGAATTACGGGCGGATGAAAAACTGTTTTTT.